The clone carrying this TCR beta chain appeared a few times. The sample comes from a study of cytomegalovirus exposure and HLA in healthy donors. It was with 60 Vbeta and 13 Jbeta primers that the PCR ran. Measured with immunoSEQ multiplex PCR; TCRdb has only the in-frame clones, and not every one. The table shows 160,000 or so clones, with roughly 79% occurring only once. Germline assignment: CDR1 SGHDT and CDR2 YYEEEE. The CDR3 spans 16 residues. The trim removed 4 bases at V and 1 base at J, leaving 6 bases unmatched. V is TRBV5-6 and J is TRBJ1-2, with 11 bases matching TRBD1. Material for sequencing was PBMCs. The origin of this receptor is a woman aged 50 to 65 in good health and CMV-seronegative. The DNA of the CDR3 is TGTGCCAGCAGCCCAGGACAGGGGGCCTTTAACTATGGCTACACCTTC. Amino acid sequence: CASSPGQGAFNYGYTF.